The T cell receptor beta chain under discussion was sequenced for a study of cytotoxic CD8 clonotypes in ibrutinib-treated CLL. Study summary: Patient counts were around 12 relapsed/refractory, around 15 treatment-naive and roughly 18 IGHV unmutated.

Broader study findings: Clonality was higher at ibrutinib response and returned toward baseline at progression. Few clonotypes were public, and these shrank or held steady under treatment. Investigators sampled sustained-remission and progressing patients at differing times.

Method: immunoSEQ multiplex PCR; TCRdb's copy keeps in-frame clones and lacks some. Of about 130,000 clones in the sample, approximately 81% were seen once. On this clone itself: Its antigen is not identified.

There are 14 residues in the CDR3. Germline values: CDR1 SEHNR, CDR2 FQNEAQ (reference sequence). V was trimmed by 2 bases and J by 8 bases, leaving 13 bases between them. The TCR originated in a human donor with chronic lymphocytic leukemia. The starting material was PBMCs, obtained after 12 months of ibrutinib treatment. The rearrangement uses TRBV7-9 and TRBJ2-1; tentative D call: TRBD1 (5 bases). For the CDR3, the DNA is TGTGCCAGCAGCTTACAAACAGGAGTCGATGAGCAGTTCTTC. It specifies CASSLQTGVDEQFF.